This TCR beta chain was retrieved from a study of cytomegalovirus exposure and HLA in healthy donors. The study, taken as a whole, reports: Reported findings show TCR beta sequences accurately forecast HLA-A and HLA-B alleles in most subjects. TCR beta V segments were, for the most part, productive about 90% or about 30% of the time in an earlier analysis. Diagnosis of cytomegalovirus status made by the classifier reportedly showed high specificity and sensitivity.

In germline, CDR1 is KGHSH, CDR2 LQKENI. J lost 0 bases, V lost 6 bases, and 10 bases had no gene match. The CDR3 totals 16 residues. This clone was seen a few times. The antigen is undetermined. Primers included in the PCR were 60 Vbeta and 13 Jbeta primers. Assay: immunoSEQ multiplex PCR; the TCRdb copy retains only in-frame clones and omits some. Found here are more than 55,000 clones, 74% of them singletons; the top ten hold over 8.5%. The chain joins TRBV18 to TRBJ2-7, with 8 bases that match TRBD2. This TCR came from an older woman in good health and CMV-seropositive. The material sequenced was PBMCs. DNA for the CDR3: TGTGCCAGCTCCGCCCGGGGGGGGAGGAGCTCCTACGAGCAGTACTTC. Translation: CASSARGGRSSYEQYF.